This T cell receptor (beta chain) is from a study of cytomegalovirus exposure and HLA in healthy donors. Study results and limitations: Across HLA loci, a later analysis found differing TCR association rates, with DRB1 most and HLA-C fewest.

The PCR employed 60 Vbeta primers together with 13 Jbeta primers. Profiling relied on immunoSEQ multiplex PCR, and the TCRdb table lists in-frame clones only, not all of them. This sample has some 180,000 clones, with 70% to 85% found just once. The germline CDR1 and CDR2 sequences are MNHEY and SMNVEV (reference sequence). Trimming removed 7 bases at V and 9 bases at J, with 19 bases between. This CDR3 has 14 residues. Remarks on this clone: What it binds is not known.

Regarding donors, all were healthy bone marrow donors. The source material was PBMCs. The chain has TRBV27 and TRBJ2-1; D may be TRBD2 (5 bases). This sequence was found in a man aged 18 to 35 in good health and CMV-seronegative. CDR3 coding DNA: TGTGCCAGCACCGTCGGTACTCCGGGAAGTGAGCAGTTCTTC. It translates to CASTVGTPGSEQFF.